One and the same sample provided the 3 T cell receptor beta chains below, sequenced in a study of shared clonotypes between healthy human individuals. Method: immunoSEQ multiplex PCR; TCRdb's copy keeps in-frame clones and lacks some. The profile shows fewer than 600,000 clones, more than 65% of them singletons. The specimen was PBMCs. Receptors were obtained from a woman aged 40 to 50 in good health. Some clones in this sample may be carry-over from other donors' samples.

The chain carries TRBV30 and TRBJ2-6; 7 positions match TRBD1. This CDR3 is 17 amino acids long. The V segment lost 1 base and the J segment 0 bases; nucleotides outside the gene matches: 6. Germline V gene data show CDR1 as GTSNPN and CDR2 as SVGIG (reference sequence). The CDR3: CAWSGQGWGSGANVLTF. CDR3 in DNA: TGTGCCTGGAGTGGACAGGGATGGGGCTCTGGGGCCAACGTCCTGACTTTC.

The J gene is TRBJ2-1, the V gene TRBV29-1; 10 positions match TRBD2. V shed 2 bases and J 12 bases; nucleotides not matched to a gene: 13. There are 15 residues in the CDR3. Germline V gene lookup returns CDR1 SQVTM and CDR2 ANQGSEA. The CDR3 loop is CSVESVVSGRMRQFF. The CDR3 nucleotides read TGCAGCGTTGAATCGGTGGTTAGCGGGAGGATGCGGCAGTTCTTC.

The rearrangement uses TRBV20-1 and TRBJ1-2, with D unclear. This CDR3 has 9 residues. CDR1 DFQATT and CDR2 SNEGSKA come from the germline V gene (reference sequence). Trimming left V 6 bases short and J 12 bases short, with 11 bases between. The CDR3 loop is CSAEHYHTF. For the CDR3, the DNA is TGCAGTGCGGAACACTACCACACCTTC.